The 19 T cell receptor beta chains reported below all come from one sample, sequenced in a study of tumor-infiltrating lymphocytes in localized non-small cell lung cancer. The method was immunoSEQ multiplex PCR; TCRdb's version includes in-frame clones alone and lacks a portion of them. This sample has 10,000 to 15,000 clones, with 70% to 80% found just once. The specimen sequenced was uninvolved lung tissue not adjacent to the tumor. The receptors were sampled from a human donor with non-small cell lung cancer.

This CDR3 reads CASSLASRQFF. CDR3 DNA sequence: TGTGCCAGCAGTTTAGCCAGTAGGCAGTTCTTC. The chain carries TRBV27 and TRBJ2-1; D not certain. The CDR3 is 11 residues long. V shed 2 bases and J shed 12 bases, with 8 bases lying between them. Germline CDR1 and CDR2: MNHEY and SMNVEV (reference sequence).

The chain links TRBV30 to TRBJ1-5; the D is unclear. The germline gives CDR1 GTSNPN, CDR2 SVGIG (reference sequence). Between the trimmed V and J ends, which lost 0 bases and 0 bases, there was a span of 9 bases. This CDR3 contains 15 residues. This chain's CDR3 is CAWSVGLFSNQPQHF. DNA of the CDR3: TGTGCCTGGAGTGTAGGGCTGTTTAGCAATCAGCCCCAGCATTTT.

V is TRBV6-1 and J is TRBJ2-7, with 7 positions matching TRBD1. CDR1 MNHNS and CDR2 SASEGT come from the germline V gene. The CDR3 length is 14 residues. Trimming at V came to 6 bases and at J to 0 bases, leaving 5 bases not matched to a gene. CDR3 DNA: TGTGCCAGCAGGACGGGGACAGACTCCTACGAGCAGTACTTC. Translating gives CASRTGTDSYEQYF.

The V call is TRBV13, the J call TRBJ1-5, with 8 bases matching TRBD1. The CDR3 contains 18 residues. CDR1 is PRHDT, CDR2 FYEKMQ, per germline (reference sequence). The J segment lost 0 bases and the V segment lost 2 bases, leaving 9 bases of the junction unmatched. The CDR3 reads CASSLTGTGSYSNQPQHF. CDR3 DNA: TGTGCCAGCAGCTTAACTGGGACAGGCAGTTATAGCAATCAGCCCCAGCATTTT.

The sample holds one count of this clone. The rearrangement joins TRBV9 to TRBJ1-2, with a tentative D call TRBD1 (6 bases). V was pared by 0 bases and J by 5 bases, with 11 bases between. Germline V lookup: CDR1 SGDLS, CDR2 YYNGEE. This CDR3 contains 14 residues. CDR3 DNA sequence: TGTGCCAGCAGCGTAGATAGGGGGGGGTATGGCTACACCTTC. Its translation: CASSVDRGGYGYTF.

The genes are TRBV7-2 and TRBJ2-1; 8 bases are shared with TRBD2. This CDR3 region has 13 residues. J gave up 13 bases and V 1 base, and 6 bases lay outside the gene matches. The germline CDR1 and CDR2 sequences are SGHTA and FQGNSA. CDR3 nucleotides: TGTGCCAGCAGCTTAGGCCTAGCGGGCCCACAGTTCTTC. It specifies CASSLGLAGPQFF.

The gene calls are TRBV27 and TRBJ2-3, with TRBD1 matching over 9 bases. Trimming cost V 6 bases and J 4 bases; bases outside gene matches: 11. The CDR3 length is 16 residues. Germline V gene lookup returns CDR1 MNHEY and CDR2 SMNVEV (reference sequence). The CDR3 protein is CASSRTGTGRADTQYF. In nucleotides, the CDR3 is TGTGCCAGCAGCCGGACCGGGACAGGGCGGGCAGATACGCAGTATTTT.

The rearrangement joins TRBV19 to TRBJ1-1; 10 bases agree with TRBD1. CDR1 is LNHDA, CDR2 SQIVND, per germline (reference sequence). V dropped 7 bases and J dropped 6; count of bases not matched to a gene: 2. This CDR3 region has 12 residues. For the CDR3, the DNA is TGTGCCAGTACCGGACAGGGGGCTGAAGCTTTCTTT. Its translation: CASTGQGAEAFF. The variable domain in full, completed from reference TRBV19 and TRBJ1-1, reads DGGITQSPKYLFRKEGQNVTLSCEQNLNHDAMYWYRQDPGQGLRLIYYSQIVNDFQKGDIAEGYSVSREKKESFPLTVTSAQKNPTAFYLCASTGQGAEAFFGQGTRLTVV.

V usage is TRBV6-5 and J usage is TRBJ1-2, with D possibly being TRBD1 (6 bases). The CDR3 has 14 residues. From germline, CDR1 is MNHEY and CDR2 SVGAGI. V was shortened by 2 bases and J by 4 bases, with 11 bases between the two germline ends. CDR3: CASSYGGQPYGYTF. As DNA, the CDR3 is TGTGCCAGCAGTTACGGTGGACAGCCCTATGGCTACACCTTC.

The CDR3 bases are TGTGCCAGCTCACCACAGGGGATTCCTGCCTACGAGCAGTACTTC. Protein product: CASSPQGIPAYEQYF. The rearrangement links TRBV18 to TRBJ2-5; D is perhaps TRBD1 (5 bases). TRBJ2-7 explains the end of the DNA better; the J call may be wrong. Germline V gene data show CDR1 as KGHSH and CDR2 as LQKENI. The CDR3 extends over 15 amino acids.

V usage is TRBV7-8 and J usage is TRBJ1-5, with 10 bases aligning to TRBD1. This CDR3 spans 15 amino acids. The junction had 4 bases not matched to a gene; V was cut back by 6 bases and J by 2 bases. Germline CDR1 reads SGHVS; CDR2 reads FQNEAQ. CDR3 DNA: TGTGCCAGCAGTAGACAGGGGGCACGCAATCAGCCCCAGCATTTT. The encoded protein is CASSRQGARNQPQHF.

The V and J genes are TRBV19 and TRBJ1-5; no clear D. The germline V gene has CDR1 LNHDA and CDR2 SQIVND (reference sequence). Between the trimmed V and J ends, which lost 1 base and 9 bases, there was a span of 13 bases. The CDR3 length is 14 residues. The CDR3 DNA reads TGTGCCAGTAGTATAGCAACGGAGAGAAGGCCCCAGCATTTT. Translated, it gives CASSIATERRPQHF.

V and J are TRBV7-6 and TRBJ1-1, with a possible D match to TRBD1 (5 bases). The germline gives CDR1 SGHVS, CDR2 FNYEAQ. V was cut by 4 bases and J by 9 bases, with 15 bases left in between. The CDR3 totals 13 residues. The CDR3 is CASSSVVTEKAFF. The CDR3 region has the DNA TGTGCCAGCAGCTCCGTAGTGACAGAAAAAGCTTTCTTT.

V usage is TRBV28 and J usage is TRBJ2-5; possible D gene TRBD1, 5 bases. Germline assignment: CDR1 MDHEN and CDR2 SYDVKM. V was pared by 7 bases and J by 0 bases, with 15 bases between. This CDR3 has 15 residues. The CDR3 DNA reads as TGTGCCAGCAACGACTCGGGCAGGGACCAAGAGACCCAGTACTTC. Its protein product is CASNDSGRDQETQYF.

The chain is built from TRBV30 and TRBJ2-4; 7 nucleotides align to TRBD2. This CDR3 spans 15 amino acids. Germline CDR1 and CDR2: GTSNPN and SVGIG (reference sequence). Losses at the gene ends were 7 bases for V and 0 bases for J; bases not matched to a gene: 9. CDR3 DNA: TGTGCCTTGGAAGAGGGCGGGGGAGCCAAAAACATTCAGTACTTC. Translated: CALEEGGGAKNIQYF.

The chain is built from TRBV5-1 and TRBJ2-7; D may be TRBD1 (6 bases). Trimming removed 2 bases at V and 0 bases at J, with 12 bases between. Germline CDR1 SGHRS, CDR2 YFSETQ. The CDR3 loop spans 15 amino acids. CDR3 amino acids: CASSLLDSSSYEQYF. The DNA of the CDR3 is TGCGCCAGCAGCTTATTGGACAGCAGCTCCTACGAGCAGTACTTC.

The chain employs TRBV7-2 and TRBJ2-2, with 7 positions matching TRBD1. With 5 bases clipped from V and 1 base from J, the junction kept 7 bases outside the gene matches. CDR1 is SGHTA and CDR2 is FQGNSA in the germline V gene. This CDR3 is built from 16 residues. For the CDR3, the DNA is TGTGCCAGCAGCCCCTGGGGACAGATGAACACCGGGGAGCTGTTTTTT. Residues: CASSPWGQMNTGELFF.

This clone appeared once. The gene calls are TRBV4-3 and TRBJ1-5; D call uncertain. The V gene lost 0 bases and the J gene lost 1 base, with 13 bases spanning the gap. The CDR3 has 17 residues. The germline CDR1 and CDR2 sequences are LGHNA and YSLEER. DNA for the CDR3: TGCGCCAGCAGCCAAGATGGGCGGGGAGGGAGCAATCAGCCCCAGCATTTT. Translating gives CASSQDGRGGSNQPQHF.

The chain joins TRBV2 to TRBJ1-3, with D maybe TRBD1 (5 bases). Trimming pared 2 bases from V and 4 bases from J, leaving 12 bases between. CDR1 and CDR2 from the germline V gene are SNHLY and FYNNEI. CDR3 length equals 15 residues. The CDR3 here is CASSEFPGPGNTIYF. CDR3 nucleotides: TGTGCCAGCAGTGAATTCCCAGGGCCGGGAAACACCATATATTTT. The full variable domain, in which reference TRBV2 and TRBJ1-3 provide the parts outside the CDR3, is EPEVTQTPSHQVTQMGQEVILRCVPISNHLYFYWYRQILGQKVEFLVSFYNNEISEKSEIFDDQFSVERPDGSNFTLKIRSTKLEDSAMYFCASSEFPGPGNTIYFGEGSWLTVV.